The rows below give T cell receptor beta chains drawn from one sample of a study of regulatory T cells in long-lasting Graves disease. MiXCR, applied by TCRdb to the multiplex PCR reads, yields one record per CDR3 protein. Found here are fewer than 650,000 distinct CDR3 sequences, 15% to 20% of them singletons; the top ten hold more than 10%. The sample was also reused in another study, on T cells in Graves' hyperthyroidism and ophthalmopathy.

This specimen consisted of peripheral blood mononuclear cells (PBMCs), obtained at new diagnosis, from a patient treated with antithyroid drugs. Receptor source: a man younger than 35 with Graves disease. CDR3s include the opening cysteine and the closing phenylalanine or tryptophan. A D gene is named only where the DNA matches it firmly. A row's size may be missing; if present it is once, few, many or a size class.

CDR3: CASSLPGQGGRETQYF
D: TRBD1
V: TRBV5-8
size: NA

CDR3: CSVDSASGRISDTQYF
D: TRBD2
V: TRBV29-1
size: NA

CDR3: CASSFGGSAYEQYF
D: NA
V: TRBV28
size: many

CDR3: CASSLNQAALGAFF
D: NA
V: TRBV5-6
size: NA

CDR3: CASSPGQVSEAFF
D: TRBD1
V: TRBV18
size: many

CDR3: CASSVGPGQGILANEKLFF
D: TRBD1
V: TRBV9
size: NA

CDR3: CASRGLAGDQGEQFF
D: TRBD2
V: TRBV12-3/TRBV12-4
size: many

CDR3: CASSQPDGQRNYEQYF
D: NA
V: TRBV4-1
size: NA

CDR3: CASSSEKQGNYGYTF
D: NA
V: TRBV7-8
size: NA

CDR3: CASSYRNSGVSNYGYTF
D: NA
V: TRBV6-5
size: many

CDR3: CAIGPGTDTQYF
D: NA
V: TRBV10-3
size: NA

CDR3: CAISASSGRAQVADTQYF
D: TRBD2
V: TRBV10-3
size: many

CDR3: CASSQFGILYGYTF
D: NA
V: TRBV3-1
size: few

CDR3: CASSYSIDSNQPQHF
D: NA
V: TRBV6-4
size: few

CDR3: CSARNQIYGQYF
D: NA
V: TRBV20-1
size: few

CDR3: CASSLSRGSMNTEAFF
D: TRBD1
V: TRBV12-3/TRBV12-4
size: NA

CDR3: CASSYSITIPSSYNEQFF
D: NA
V: TRBV6-5
size: NA

CDR3: CSARDVESYEQYF
D: NA
V: TRBV20-1
size: many

CDR3: CASSLDGEGSQETQYF
D: TRBD2
V: TRBV28
size: many

CDR3: CASSNFGGDYGYTF
D: NA
V: TRBV5-1
size: few

CDR3: CASSLSWEAKGYTF
D: NA
V: TRBV28
size: many

CDR3: CASSYTYRGKDGYTF
D: TRBD1
V: TRBV6-5
size: many

CDR3: CASSSSLRSSYNEQFF
D: NA
V: TRBV13
size: once

CDR3: CSARASGSNEQYF
D: TRBD2
V: TRBV20-1
size: many

CDR3: CASSYSQGSYEQYF
D: NA
V: TRBV6-4
size: many

CDR3: CAWNNGGTGELFF
D: NA
V: TRBV30
size: many

CDR3: CSARDLSLQRGTGELFF
D: NA
V: TRBV20-1
size: many

CDR3: CASSQGPESSTGELFF
D: NA
V: TRBV3-1
size: few

CDR3: CSVVDGTTYEQYF
D: NA
V: TRBV29-1
size: many

CDR3: CAWREPAPETQYF
D: NA
V: TRBV30
size: many

CDR3: CASGRGDRVLGEKLFF
D: TRBD1
V: TRBV27
size: many

CDR3: CSASIRLNEKLFF
D: NA
V: TRBV20-1
size: many

CDR3: CASTLGGTASYEQYF
D: NA
V: TRBV6-2/TRBV6-3
size: few